A single sample is the source of the 30 T cell receptor beta chains below, sequenced in a study of blood T cell repertoires in COVID-19. The assay was immunoSEQ multiplex PCR, and TCRdb's table has in-frame clones only and misses some. Found here are roughly 160,000 clones, 86% of them singletons; the top ten hold nearly 8.5%. Sequencing input: peripheral blood. The source is a man aged 60-69 years with acute or convalescent COVID-19.

The chain employs TRBV7-9 and TRBJ2-7; the match to TRBD1 covers 10 bases. V gave up 5 bases and J gave up 7 bases; unmatched junction bases: 11. Germline values: CDR1 SEHNR, CDR2 FQNEAQ (reference sequence). This CDR3 is built from 15 residues. The CDR3 DNA follows: TGTGCCAGCAGCGCCGGCGGGACAGGGGCTAGGGAGCAGTACTTC. Translating it yields CASSAGGTGAREQYF.

V gene TRBV14 combines with J gene TRBJ2-2; D might be TRBD1 (6 bases). This CDR3 is 16 amino acids long. The germline V gene has CDR1 SGHDN and CDR2 FVKESK. Trimming left V 0 bases short and J 1 base short, with 9 bases between. The CDR3 DNA follows: TGTGCCAGCAGCCAAGAAGGCAGGGGGAACACCGGGGAGCTGTTTTTT. Translating it yields CASSQEGRGNTGELFF.

This clone was counted ten times or more. The chain uses TRBV11-2 and TRBJ1-2, with 7 bases matching TRBD1. J lost 3 bases, V lost 5 bases, and 9 bases had no gene match. This CDR3 has 15 residues. CDR1 is SGHAT and CDR2 is FQNNGV in the germline V gene. The CDR3 bases are TGTGCCAGCAGCCCCCGGACAGGCTCGTACTATGGCTACACCTTC. Protein sequence: CASSPRTGSYYGYTF.

The rearrangement uses TRBV27 and TRBJ2-1; 8 bases agree with TRBD1. Per the germline V gene, CDR1 is MNHEY and CDR2 is SMNVEV (reference sequence). V was pared by 5 bases and J by 8 bases, with 5 bases of the junction left unmatched. This CDR3 comprises 13 residues. The CDR3 sequence: CASSLQQGDEQFF. The CDR3 DNA is TGTGCCAGCAGTCTTCAACAGGGGGATGAGCAGTTCTTC.

J is TRBJ1-5 and V is TRBV28; 8 bases map to TRBD1. The germline V gene encodes CDR1 MDHEN and CDR2 SYDVKM. The CDR3 is 13 residues long. After removal of 6 bases from V and 3 bases from J, the junction contained 1 base not matched to a gene. The CDR3 protein is CASRTGVNQPQHF. The DNA for the CDR3 is TGTGCCAGCAGGACAGGGGTCAATCAGCCCCAGCATTTT.

J is TRBJ1-5 and V is TRBV4-1, with a possible D match to TRBD1 (6 bases). The CDR3 is 15 amino acids. Germline CDR1 MGHRA, CDR2 YSYEKL. V was clipped by 5 bases and J by 4 bases, with 15 bases between them. As DNA, the CDR3 is TGCGCCAGCAGCTTCAGGACAGAGGGGAATCAGCCCCAGCATTTT. Amino acids: CASSFRTEGNQPQHF.

This clone was seen once. The J gene is TRBJ1-1, the V gene TRBV7-9; tentatively, D is TRBD1 (6 bases). The CDR3 is 14 amino acids. The V and J ends lost 5 bases and 3 bases respectively, with 13 bases between them. Germline-derived CDR1 and CDR2 are SEHNR and FQNEAQ (reference sequence). CDR3 nucleotides: TGTGCCAGCAGCGCCACCGGGACACACACTGAAGCTTTCTTT. It codes for CASSATGTHTEAFF. Using reference TRBV7-9 and TRBJ1-1 for the parts outside the CDR3, the full variable domain is DTGVSQNPRHKITKRGQNVTFRCDPISEHNRLYWYRQTLGQGPEFLTYFQNEAQLEKSRLLSDRFSAERPKGSFSTLEIQRTEQGDSAMYLCASSATGTHTEAFFGQGTRLTVV.

A few counts support this clone. This chain connects TRBV6-5 to TRBJ1-1; D is perhaps TRBD1 (5 bases). The V end lost 3 bases, the J end lost 3 bases, and 11 bases lay between the germline ends. Germline lookup yields CDR1 MNHEY and CDR2 SVGAGI. This CDR3 contains 14 residues. This CDR3 reads CASSYTWGDTEAFF. CDR3 DNA: TGTGCCAGCAGTTATACCTGGGGGGACACTGAAGCTTTCTTT.

V gene TRBV28 combines with J gene TRBJ1-1, with TRBD1 matching 9 bases. Germline CDR1 and CDR2: MDHEN and SYDVKM. Trimming took 4 bases from V and 11 from J; bases not matched to a gene: 14. The CDR3 runs 15 residues. DNA for the CDR3: TGTGCCAGCAGTTCCACGGACAGGGGCCCGAGTGTGGCTTTCTTT. It is translated as CASSSTDRGPSVAFF.

The chain uses TRBV11-2 and TRBJ1-4, with TRBD1 as a possible D gene (6 bases). Trimming took off 5 bases at V and 7 bases at J, with 17 bases between the two ends. Germline loops: CDR1 SGHAT, CDR2 FQNNGV. The CDR3 runs 15 residues. CDR3 coding DNA: TGTGCCAGCAGCGCCCAGGGGAAATGGAGTGAAAAACTGTTTTTT. Its translation: CASSAQGKWSEKLFF.

J is TRBJ2-2 and V is TRBV3-1 (or the pseudogene TRBV3-2); D is possibly TRBD2 (6 bases). Looked up from germline, CDR1 is LGHDT and CDR2 is YNNKEL (reference sequence). V lost 7 bases, J lost 6 bases, and 12 bases lay in between. The CDR3 runs 13 residues. This CDR3 reads CASTEGEAGELFF. The CDR3 DNA is TGTGCCAGCACTGAAGGGGAGGCCGGGGAGCTGTTTTTT.

The rearrangement links TRBV4-1 to TRBJ1-2, with D perhaps matching TRBD1 (5 bases). Trimming pared 4 bases from V and 2 bases from J, leaving 8 bases between. The germline V gene encodes CDR1 MGHRA and CDR2 YSYEKL. This CDR3 spans 13 amino acids. The CDR3 DNA follows: TGCGCCAGCAGCCCTGACAGCAACTATGGCTACACCTTC. Translation gives CASSPDSNYGYTF.

A word on this clone: Other DNA sequences within the sample encode an identical CDR3. V is TRBV18 and J is TRBJ1-1; 9 positions agree with TRBD1. Looked up from germline, CDR1 is KGHSH and CDR2 is LQKENI. Trimming cost V 6 bases and J 7 bases; bases outside gene matches: 6. This CDR3 contains 13 residues. The CDR3: CASSPGTGNEAFF. The DNA of the CDR3 is TGTGCCAGCTCCCCAGGGACAGGGAATGAAGCTTTCTTT.

The chain is built from TRBV6-1 and TRBJ1-2; a weak D match, TRBD1 (6 bases). This CDR3 comprises 14 residues. V was clipped by 2 bases and J by 2 bases, with 9 bases between them. Germline assignment: CDR1 MNHNS and CDR2 SASEGT. The CDR3 DNA reads TGTGCCAGCAGTGAAAGGGACACAAACTATGGCTACACCTTC. Translation: CASSERDTNYGYTF.

The gene calls are TRBV2 and TRBJ1-1, with a tentative D call TRBD1 (5 bases). Per the germline V gene, CDR1 is SNHLY and CDR2 is FYNNEI. V lost 7 bases and J 5 bases, leaving 20 bases between the germline ends. CDR3 size: 15 residues. The DNA of the CDR3 is TGTGCCAGCACCCCAGGGATAGGGTTGAGGACTGAAGCTTTCTTT. Amino acid sequence: CASTPGIGLRTEAFF.

The sample holds one count of this clone. This chain uses TRBV27 with TRBJ1-5; D ambiguous. Germline-derived CDR1 and CDR2 are MNHEY and SMNVEV (reference sequence). Trimming took 3 bases from V and 3 from J, leaving 6 bases between them. The CDR3 runs to 13 residues. CDR3 in amino acids: CASSFSYNQPQHF. The CDR3 nucleotides are TGTGCCAGCAGTTTTTCTTACAATCAGCCCCAGCATTTT.

This rearrangement joins TRBV4-1 to TRBJ2-7; possibly TRBD1 for D (6 bases). This CDR3 is 17 amino acids long. With 0 bases removed from V and 5 bases from J, the gap between germline ends came to 20 bases. Germline values: CDR1 MGHRA, CDR2 YSYEKL. The CDR3 nucleotides read TGCGCCAGCAGCCAAGACCCCACAGGGTATGGGATGAACGAGCAGTACTTC. Encoded protein: CASSQDPTGYGMNEQYF.

The chain has TRBV11-3 and TRBJ2-3; the D is unclear. With 5 bases removed from V and 8 bases from J, the gap between germline ends came to 11 bases. This CDR3 spans 12 amino acids. Germline CDR1 and CDR2: SGHNT and YENEEA. The CDR3 reads CASSLGLGTQYF. Written as DNA, the CDR3 is TGTGCCAGCAGCCTGGGCCTCGGTACGCAGTATTTT.

This chain uses TRBV4-1 with TRBJ2-7; 14 bases match TRBD2. V lost 3 bases, J lost 2 bases, and 6 bases stayed unmatched. Germline CDR1 is MGHRA and CDR2 is YSYEKL. The CDR3 runs to 17 residues. Here the CDR3 DNA reads TGCGCCAGCAGCCAGGGGGGACTAGCGGGAGATACCTACGAGCAGTACTTC. It specifies CASSQGGLAGDTYEQYF.

A note on this clone: At one end, the junction sequence differs from germline, possibly due to a read error. The chain combines TRBV3-1 (or the pseudogene TRBV3-2) with TRBJ1-1; TRBD1 agrees at 9 bases. Germline loops: CDR1 LGHDT, CDR2 YNNKEL (reference sequence). This CDR3 comprises 14 residues. In nucleotides, the CDR3 is TGTGCCAGCACCCAACAGGGGGCAAGCACTGAAGCTTTCTTT. It translates to CASTQQGASTEAFF.

V usage is TRBV5-4 and J usage is TRBJ1-1, with 8 bases identical to TRBD1. The CDR3 is 14 residues long. In germline, CDR1 is SGHNT, CDR2 YYREEE (reference sequence). The trim removed 4 bases at V and 6 bases at J, leaving 8 bases unmatched. CDR3 nucleotides: TGTGCCAGCAGCATACGGACAGGGCGAGCTGAAGCTTTCTTT. This encodes CASSIRTGRAEAFF.

There are a few counts of this clone. CDR3 sequence reads: CASSTVGTSGSGETQYF. DNA for the CDR3: TGTGCCAGCAGCACGGTGGGGACTAGCGGCTCCGGAGAGACCCAGTACTTC. The rearrangement uses TRBV5-8 and TRBJ2-5, with TRBD2 matching over 11 bases. Germline CDR1 reads SGHTS; CDR2 reads YDEGEE. Unmatched junction bases numbered 12, after V lost 4 bases and J lost 4 bases. The CDR3 length is 17 residues. Together with reference TRBV5-8 and TRBJ2-5, the CDR3 gives the full variable domain: EAGVTQSPTHLIKTRGQQATLRCSPISGHTSVYWYQQALGLGLQFLLWYDEGEERNRGNFPPRFSGRQFPNYSSELNVNALELEDSALYLCASSTVGTSGSGETQYFGPGTRLLVL.

This sequence joins TRBV5-8 and TRBJ1-1, with D perhaps TRBD1 (6 bases). Germline values: CDR1 SGHTS, CDR2 YDEGEE. Between the trimmed V and J ends, which lost 4 bases and 11 bases, there was a span of 21 bases. The CDR3 spans 14 residues. The CDR3: CASSPRGRGSGAFF. CDR3 in DNA: TGTGCCAGCAGCCCCAGGGGCAGGGGCTCCGGGGCTTTCTTT.

The chain has TRBV7-2 and TRBJ1-2; 7 bases agree with TRBD1. Germline CDR1 is SGHTA and CDR2 is FQGNSA. This CDR3 region has 16 residues. Trimming at V came to 5 bases and at J to 8 bases, leaving 17 bases not matched to a gene. Here the CDR3 DNA reads TGTGCCAGCAGCCTCACCCCCGGGACAGCCTTCAGGGGCTACACCTTC. Protein product: CASSLTPGTAFRGYTF.

The CDR3 spells CASSRQGPSSYEQYF. The CDR3 DNA sequence: TGTGCCAGCAGCAGACAGGGGCCGAGCTCCTACGAGCAGTACTTC. This chain links TRBV27 with TRBJ2-7, with 8 bases that match TRBD1. The CDR3 totals 15 residues. Germline V gene sequence: CDR1 MNHEY, CDR2 SMNVEV (reference sequence). The V gene end was trimmed by 6 bases and the J gene end by 0 bases; junction bases not matched to a gene: 7.

V is TRBV7-9 and J is TRBJ1-2; tentatively, D is TRBD1 (5 bases). The ends were cut back, 3 bases at V and 2 bases at J, with 7 bases in the middle. The germline CDR1 and CDR2 sequences are SEHNR and FQNEAQ (reference sequence). The CDR3 totals 13 residues. CDR3 DNA: TGTGCCAGCAGCTTTCAGGGAAACTATGGCTACACCTTC. Translated, it gives CASSFQGNYGYTF.

The chain is built from TRBV21-1 and TRBJ2-7; the table's D call TRBD2 went unverified against the DNA. TRBV21-1 is a listed pseudogene. This CDR3 has 18 amino acids. The CDR3 loop is CASSLSTSAGEQTYEQYF. In DNA form, the CDR3 reads TGTGCCAGCAGCCTCTCGACTTCAGCGGGAGAGCAGACCTACGAGCAGTACTTC.

The chain employs TRBV2 and TRBJ2-7; 11 nucleotides align to TRBD2. CDR3 length: 16 residues. Germline values: CDR1 SNHLY, CDR2 FYNNEI. V was clipped by 1 base and J by 7 bases; unmatched bases: 9. The CDR3 DNA follows: TGTGCCAGCAGTGAAGGAATAGCGGGAGGGTACGTAGAGCAGTACTTC. Its translation is CASSEGIAGGYVEQYF.

This clone has just a few counts. CDR3 sequence (DNA): TGTGCCAGCAGTGGTAGCCTAGGGAGGGAGACCCAGTACTTC. It is translated as CASSGSLGRETQYF. The chain couples TRBV2 to TRBJ2-5, with a possible D match to TRBD2 (6 bases). CDR1 SNHLY and CDR2 FYNNEI come from the germline V gene. The CDR3 contains 14 residues. Trimming pared 4 bases from V and 5 bases from J, leaving 14 bases between.

J is TRBJ1-2 and V is TRBV28, with D possibly matching TRBD1 (5 bases). Germline lookup yields CDR1 MDHEN and CDR2 SYDVKM. The length of the CDR3 is 14 residues. The V and J ends lost 8 bases and 3 bases respectively, with 16 bases between them. The CDR3 spells CASSSGGGYYGYTF. CDR3 bases: TGTGCCAGCTCGTCTGGGGGGGGGTACTATGGCTACACCTTC.